The 30 T cell receptor beta chains below were found in one sample sequenced in a study of cytomegalovirus exposure and HLA in healthy donors. Primers included in the PCR were 60 Vbeta and 13 Jbeta primers. Some clones are missing from TCRdb's copy, which holds only in-frame ones; the method was immunoSEQ multiplex PCR. This sample contains more than 65,000 clones. The sequenced sample consisted of PBMCs. These receptors all stem from a man aged 40-49 years in good health and CMV-seronegative.

This chain links TRBV30 with TRBJ1-5; 7 positions agree with TRBD1. The CDR3 spans 15 residues. V lost 6 bases to trimming and J lost 6 bases; unmatched junction nucleotides: 14. Germline CDR1 reads GTSNPN; CDR2 reads SVGIG (reference sequence). The CDR3 spells CACKIQGIEGQPQHF. The CDR3 bases are TGTGCCTGTAAAATACAGGGGATTGAAGGTCAGCCCCAGCATTTT.

V and J are TRBV9 and TRBJ2-1; 9 bases line up with TRBD2. Germline CDR1 reads SGDLS; CDR2 reads YYNGEE. Unmatched junction bases numbered 16, after V lost 3 bases and J lost 9 bases. The CDR3 contains 17 residues. CDR3 amino acids: CASSAGSGTSLLGEQFF. CDR3 coding DNA: TGTGCCAGCAGCGCGGGAAGCGGGACTAGCTTATTAGGTGAGCAGTTCTTC.

The chain's CDR3 is CAWDRTLYGYTF. The CDR3 bases are TGTGCCTGGGACAGAACCCTTTATGGCTACACCTTC. The chain recombines TRBV30 with TRBJ1-2; the D gene is possibly TRBD1 (5 bases). There are 12 residues in the CDR3. V was clipped by 5 bases and J by 5 bases, with 12 bases between them. CDR1 is GTSNPN and CDR2 is SVGIG in the germline V gene (reference sequence). Full variable domain (outside the CDR3, taken from reference TRBV30 and TRBJ1-2): SQTIHQWPATLVQPVGSPLSLECTVEGTSNPNLYWYRQAAGRGLQLLFYSVGIGQISSEVPQNLSASRPQDRQFILSSKKLLLSDSGFYLCAWDRTLYGYTFGSGTRLTVV.

This chain uses TRBV6-1 with TRBJ2-4; 12 nucleotides align to TRBD2. Trimming took 4 bases from V and 8 from J; bases not matched to a gene: 12. In germline, CDR1 is MNHNS, CDR2 SASEGT. The CDR3 is 17 residues long. CDR3 sequence (DNA): TGTGCCAGCAGTGTCGTGACTAGCGGGGGATACAAGGACATTCAGTACTTC. Translating it yields CASSVVTSGGYKDIQYF.

This rearrangement joins TRBV11-2 to TRBJ1-1, with D unclear. Germline CDR1 is SGHAT and CDR2 is FQNNGV. V was clipped by 0 bases and J by 0 bases, with 5 bases between them. CDR3 size: 14 residues. CDR3 protein: CASSLERLNTEAFF. The CDR3 DNA sequence: TGTGCCAGCAGCTTAGAACGGTTGAACACTGAAGCTTTCTTT.

The chain has TRBV5-1 and TRBJ2-1; weak D call: TRBD1 (6 bases). The CDR3 is 20 residues long. Germline loops: CDR1 SGHRS, CDR2 YFSETQ. Between the trimmed V and J ends, which lost 3 bases and 0 bases, there was a span of 25 bases. The CDR3 nucleotides read TGCGCCAGCAGCTGGGGACAAGGGGATACTTTTCAGAGCTCCTACAATGAGCAGTTCTTC. Its translation is CASSWGQGDTFQSSYNEQFF.

The V and J genes are TRBV5-6 and TRBJ1-5; D is unclear. V was trimmed by 2 bases and J by 4 bases, leaving 19 bases between them. The germline V gene encodes CDR1 SGHDT and CDR2 YYEEEE. The CDR3 covers 17 residues. CDR3 sequence (DNA): TGTGCCAGCAGCTTTAAGTCGGGCCCGGGGTCGAATCAGCCCCAGCATTTT. This encodes CASSFKSGPGSNQPQHF.

The rearrangement uses TRBV28 and TRBJ2-7; D is ambiguous. The CDR3 contains 13 residues. V was shortened by 1 base and J by 2 bases, with 6 bases between the two germline ends. Germline CDR1 is MDHEN and CDR2 is SYDVKM. The CDR3 sequence: CASSLSGPYEQYF. CDR3 coding DNA: TGTGCCAGCAGTTTATCGGGTCCCTACGAGCAGTACTTC.

V gene TRBV6-1 combines with J gene TRBJ2-7, with a weak D call TRBD1 (5 bases). Trimming cost V 7 bases and J 0 bases, with 13 bases left between them. Germline lookup yields CDR1 MNHNS and CDR2 SASEGT. CDR3 length equals 14 residues. CDR3 region: CASTVRESSYEQYF. In nucleotides, the CDR3 is TGTGCCAGCACGGTCAGGGAAAGCTCCTACGAGCAGTACTTC.

This chain links TRBV19 with TRBJ2-7; 9 positions agree with TRBD1. This CDR3 is 15 amino acids long. Germline V CDR1 and CDR2: LNHDA, SQIVND (reference sequence). The J segment lost 4 bases and the V segment lost 6 bases, leaving 10 bases of the junction unmatched. The CDR3 here is CASRRDGTGKYEQYF. For the CDR3, the DNA is TGTGCCAGTAGACGAGACGGGACAGGGAAATACGAGCAGTACTTC. Using reference TRBV19 and TRBJ2-7 for the parts outside the CDR3, the full variable domain is DGGITQSPKYLFRKEGQNVTLSCEQNLNHDAMYWYRQDPGQGLRLIYYSQIVNDFQKGDIAEGYSVSREKKESFPLTVTSAQKNPTAFYLCASRRDGTGKYEQYFGPGTRLTVT.

The gene calls are TRBV27 and TRBJ2-7; D gene ambiguous. The V end was cut by 3 bases, the J end by 2 bases, with 8 bases between. The V gene's germline CDR1 is MNHEY and CDR2 SMNVEV (reference sequence). This CDR3 region has 13 residues. The CDR3 sequence: CASSFRGPYEQYF. CDR3 nucleotides: TGTGCCAGCAGTTTCCGCGGCCCCTACGAGCAGTACTTC.

The chain has TRBV5-1 and TRBJ2-7; 12 positions agree with TRBD2. The V segment lost 4 bases and the J segment 4 bases; nucleotides outside the gene matches: 9. CDR1 is SGHRS, CDR2 YFSETQ, per germline. The CDR3 runs to 16 residues. The CDR3 is CASSVVLAGGAYEQYF. The CDR3 DNA sequence: TGCGCCAGCAGCGTAGTACTAGCGGGGGGCGCTTACGAGCAGTACTTC.

The V gene is TRBV7-2, the J gene TRBJ1-5; 8 nucleotides line up with TRBD1. The V gene end was trimmed by 8 bases and the J gene end by 7 bases; junction bases not matched to a gene: 7. Germline lookup yields CDR1 SGHTA and CDR2 FQGNSA. This CDR3 contains 13 residues. CDR3 protein: CASSTGVRQPQHF. The CDR3 bases are TGTGCCAGCTCGACAGGGGTTCGACAGCCCCAGCATTTT.

This chain uses TRBV6-1 with TRBJ2-6, with 7 bases that match TRBD1. CDR1 MNHNS and CDR2 SASEGT come from the germline V gene. V gave up 11 bases and J gave up 6 bases; unmatched junction bases: 10. This CDR3 region has 14 residues. The CDR3 reads CAGRRQGVANVLTF. The CDR3 DNA sequence: TGTGCCGGTCGTAGACAGGGTGTGGCCAACGTCCTGACTTTC.

The gene calls are TRBV5-1 and TRBJ2-1; the match to TRBD2 covers 12 bases. This CDR3 has 15 amino acids. CDR1 SGHRS and CDR2 YFSETQ come from the germline V gene. Trimming took 9 bases from V and 4 from J; bases not matched to a gene: 8. CDR3 bases: TGCGCCACCACGACCGGACTAGCGGGGTACAATGAGCAGTTCTTC. This codes for CATTTGLAGYNEQFF.

The chain recombines TRBV6-1 with TRBJ1-4; D is unresolved. V lost 8 bases, J lost 5 bases, and 6 bases lay in between. The CDR3 totals 11 residues. CDR1 and CDR2 from the germline V gene are MNHNS and SASEGT. CDR3 amino acids: CASALNEKLFF. The CDR3 nucleotides are TGTGCCAGCGCTCTAAATGAAAAACTGTTTTTT.

The V gene is TRBV29-1, the J gene TRBJ2-7; TRBD1 aligns across 7 bases. There are 11 residues in the CDR3. The junction had 1 base not matched to a gene; V was cut back by 6 bases and J by 2 bases. Germline values: CDR1 SQVTM, CDR2 ANQGSEA. The CDR3 bases are TGCAGCGTCCAGGGGGCCTACGAGCAGTACTTC. Encoded protein: CSVQGAYEQYF.

The genes are TRBV6-5 and TRBJ2-7; TRBD1 matches at 11 bases. The CDR3 loop spans 16 amino acids. The junction had 7 bases not matched to a gene; V was cut back by 2 bases and J by 4 bases. Germline assignment: CDR1 MNHEY and CDR2 SVGAGI. The CDR3 reads CASSYDGQGAEYEQYF. In nucleotides, the CDR3 is TGTGCCAGCAGTTACGATGGACAGGGGGCGGAATACGAGCAGTACTTC.

Worth noting for this clone: At one end the junction does not follow the germline gene, possibly because of a read error. The rearrangement links TRBV11-3 to TRBJ2-6; either TRBD1 or TRBD2 may supply D (6 bases each). Germline values: CDR1 SGHNT, CDR2 YENEEA. This CDR3 is built from 18 residues. The DNA for the CDR3 is TGTGCCAGCAGTTTAGGGGGGACACTCGGCTCTGGGGCCAACGTCCTGACTTTC. Protein product: CASSLGGTLGSGANVLTF. Drawing the rest from reference TRBV11-3 and TRBJ2-6, the complete variable domain is EAGVVQSPRYKIIEKKQPVAFWCNPISGHNTLYWYLQNLGQGPELLIRYENEEAVDDSQLPKDRFSAERLKGVDSTLKIQPAELGDSAVYLCASSLGGTLGSGANVLTFGAGSRLTVL.

This rearrangement joins TRBV7-2 to TRBJ1-3; D remains ambiguous. Germline V CDR1 and CDR2: SGHTA, FQGNSA. CDR3 length equals 13 residues. The ends were cut back, 2 bases at V and 4 bases at J, with 6 bases in the middle. The chain's CDR3 is CASSLFEGNTIYF. The CDR3 DNA is TGTGCCAGCAGCTTATTTGAGGGAAACACCATATATTTT.

V gene TRBV9 combines with J gene TRBJ1-1; maybe TRBD1 (5 bases). Looked up from germline, CDR1 is SGDLS and CDR2 is YYNGEE. The CDR3 covers 14 residues. V was shortened by 4 bases and J by 1 base, with 11 bases between the two germline ends. CDR3 DNA sequence: TGTGCCAGCAGCTTGGGGCAGGCGAACACTGAAGCTTTCTTT. Translating it yields CASSLGQANTEAFF.

This chain connects TRBV29-1 to TRBJ2-2; D call uncertain. Germline V gives CDR1 SQVTM, CDR2 ANQGSEA. This CDR3 has 12 residues. V dropped 4 bases and J dropped 7 bases, with 10 bases sitting between them. In nucleotides, the CDR3 is TGCAGCGTTGGTAGCAGCCTCGGGGAGCTGTTTTTT. Its protein product is CSVGSSLGELFF.

The J gene is TRBJ2-2, the V gene TRBV6-1; 9 nucleotides agree with TRBD1. The CDR3 has 16 amino acids. Germline V lookup: CDR1 MNHNS, CDR2 SASEGT. Unmatched junction bases numbered 7, after V lost 2 bases and J lost 6 bases. Written as DNA, the CDR3 is TGTGCCAGCAGTGAACGACGAGACAGGGGGTCCGGGGAGCTGTTTTTT. Its protein product is CASSERRDRGSGELFF.

To note about this clone: Its ends do not fully match the called genes, so a read error is possible. The rearrangement joins TRBV7-7 to TRBJ2-5; TRBD1 agrees at 7 bases. The CDR3 runs to 14 residues. CDR1 SSHAT and CDR2 FNYEAQ come from the germline V gene (reference sequence). CDR3 sequence reads: CASSPDRDRETQYF. CDR3 nucleotides: TGTGCTAGCAGCCCAGACAGGGATCGAGAGACCCAGTACTTC.

The genes are TRBV7-9 and TRBJ1-2; TRBD1 agrees at 8 bases. The CDR3 has 14 amino acids. The germline gives CDR1 SEHNR, CDR2 FQNEAQ (reference sequence). Trimming removed 3 bases from V and 2 bases from J; junction bases left unmatched: 2. CDR3 DNA sequence: TGTGCCAGCAGCTTCACAGGGGGGAACTATGGCTACACCTTC. Translated, it gives CASSFTGGNYGYTF.

The V and J genes are TRBV5-1 and TRBJ2-3; 7 nucleotides agree with TRBD1. Trimming removed 2 bases from V and 3 bases from J; junction bases left unmatched: 3. In germline, CDR1 is SGHRS, CDR2 YFSETQ. This CDR3 is built from 14 residues. Here the CDR3 reads CASSLGGQTDTQYF. The CDR3, as DNA: TGCGCCAGCAGCTTAGGGGGACAGACAGATACGCAGTATTTT.

The chain recombines TRBV27 with TRBJ1-6; a possible D gene is TRBD1 (5 bases). The V end lost 0 bases, the J end lost 9 bases, and 15 bases lay between the germline ends. Germline CDR1 is MNHEY and CDR2 is SMNVEV (reference sequence). The CDR3 is made up of 16 amino acids. CDR3 amino acids: CASSLSKGLVGSPLHF. CDR3 in DNA: TGTGCCAGCAGTTTATCAAAGGGGCTGGTCGGTTCACCCCTCCACTTT.

V is TRBV5-1 and J is TRBJ2-3; 13 bases align to TRBD2. The CDR3 runs to 16 residues. V lost 4 bases and J lost 7; bases outside the gene matches: 9. Germline CDR1 is SGHRS and CDR2 is YFSETQ. DNA for the CDR3: TGCGCCAGCAGCGGGAGACTAGCGGGGGGCCTCTATACGCAGTATTTT. It specifies CASSGRLAGGLYTQYF. Drawing the rest from reference TRBV5-1 and TRBJ2-3, the complete variable domain is KAGVTQTPRYLIKTRGQQVTLSCSPISGHRSVSWYQQTPGQGLQFLFEYFSETQRNKGNFPGRFSGRQFSNSRSEMNVSTLELGDSALYLCASSGRLAGGLYTQYFGPGTRLTVL.

The J gene is TRBJ2-3, the V gene TRBV6-5; no definite D call. Between the trimmed V and J ends, which lost 5 bases and 6 bases, there was a span of 6 bases. Germline values: CDR1 MNHEY, CDR2 SVGAGI. This CDR3 region has 11 residues. This CDR3 is CASSLRDTQYF. Written as DNA, the CDR3 is TGTGCCAGCAGTCTCCGGGATACGCAGTATTTT.

The chain joins TRBV5-4 to TRBJ1-1; possible D gene TRBD1, 5 bases. This CDR3 is 15 amino acids long. CDR1 is SGHNT, CDR2 YYREEE, per germline (reference sequence). V lost 2 bases and J lost 1, with 12 bases in between. The CDR3 DNA sequence: TGTGCCAGCAGCTTTGGGGTTGGACAGAACACTGAAGCTTTCTTT. Its protein is CASSFGVGQNTEAFF. Based on the CDR3 plus reference TRBV5-4 and TRBJ1-1, the full variable domain is ETGVTQSPTHLIKTRGQQVTLRCSSQSGHNTVSWYQQALGQGPQFIFQYYREEENGRGNFPPRFSGLQFPNYSSELNVNALELDDSALYLCASSFGVGQNTEAFFGQGTRLTVV.